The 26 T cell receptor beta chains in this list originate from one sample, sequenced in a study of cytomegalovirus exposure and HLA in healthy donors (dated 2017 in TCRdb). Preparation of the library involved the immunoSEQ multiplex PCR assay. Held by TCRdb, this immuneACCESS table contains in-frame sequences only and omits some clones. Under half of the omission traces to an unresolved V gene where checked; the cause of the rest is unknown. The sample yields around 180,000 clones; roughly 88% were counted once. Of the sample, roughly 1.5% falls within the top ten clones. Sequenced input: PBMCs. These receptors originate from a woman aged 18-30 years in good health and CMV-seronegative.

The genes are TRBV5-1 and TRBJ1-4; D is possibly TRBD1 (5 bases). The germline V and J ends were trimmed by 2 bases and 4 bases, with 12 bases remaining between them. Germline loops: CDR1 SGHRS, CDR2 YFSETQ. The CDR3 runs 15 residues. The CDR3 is CASSFGRGVNEKLFF. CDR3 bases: TGCGCCAGCAGCTTCGGGAGGGGAGTTAATGAAAAACTGTTTTTT.

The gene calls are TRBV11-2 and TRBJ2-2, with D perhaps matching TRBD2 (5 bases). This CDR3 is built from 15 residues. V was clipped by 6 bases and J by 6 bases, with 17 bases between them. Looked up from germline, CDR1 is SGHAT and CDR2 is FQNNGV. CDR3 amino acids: CASSNRERVPGELFF. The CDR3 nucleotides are TGTGCCAGCAGTAACCGGGAACGTGTCCCCGGGGAGCTGTTTTTT.

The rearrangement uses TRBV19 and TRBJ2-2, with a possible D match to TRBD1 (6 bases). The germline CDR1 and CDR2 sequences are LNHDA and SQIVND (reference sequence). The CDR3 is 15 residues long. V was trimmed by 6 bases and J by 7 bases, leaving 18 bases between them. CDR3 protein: CASRTNRVRVGELFF. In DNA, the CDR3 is TGTGCCAGTAGGACTAACAGGGTACGGGTCGGGGAGCTGTTTTTT. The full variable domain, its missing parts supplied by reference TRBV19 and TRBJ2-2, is DGGITQSPKYLFRKEGQNVTLSCEQNLNHDAMYWYRQDPGQGLRLIYYSQIVNDFQKGDIAEGYSVSREKKESFPLTVTSAQKNPTAFYLCASRTNRVRVGELFFGEGSRLTVL.

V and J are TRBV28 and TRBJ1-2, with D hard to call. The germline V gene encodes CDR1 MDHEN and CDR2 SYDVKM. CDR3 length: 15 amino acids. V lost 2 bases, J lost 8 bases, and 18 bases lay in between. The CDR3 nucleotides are TGTGCCAGCAGTTTAGCTTACAGCGGTCGTCTAGGCTACACCTTC. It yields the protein CASSLAYSGRLGYTF.

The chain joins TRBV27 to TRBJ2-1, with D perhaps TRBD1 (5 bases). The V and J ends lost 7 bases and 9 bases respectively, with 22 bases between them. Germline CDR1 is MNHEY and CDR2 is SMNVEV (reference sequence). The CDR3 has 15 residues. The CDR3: CASTSVSAPTGEQFF. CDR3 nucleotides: TGTGCCAGCACCTCGGTCAGTGCACCCACAGGTGAGCAGTTCTTC.

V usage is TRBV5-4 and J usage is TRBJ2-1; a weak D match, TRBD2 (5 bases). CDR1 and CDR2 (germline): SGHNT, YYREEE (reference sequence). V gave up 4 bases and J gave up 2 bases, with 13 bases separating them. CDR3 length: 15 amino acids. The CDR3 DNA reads TGTGCCAGCAGCAGCGAGGGTTCGGCCTACAATGAGCAGTTCTTC. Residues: CASSSEGSAYNEQFF.

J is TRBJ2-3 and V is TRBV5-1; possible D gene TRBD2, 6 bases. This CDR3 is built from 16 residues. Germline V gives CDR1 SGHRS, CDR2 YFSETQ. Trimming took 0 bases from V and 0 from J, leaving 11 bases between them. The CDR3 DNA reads TGCGCCAGCAGCTTGGCCGGGGGTGGCAGCACAGATACGCAGTATTTT. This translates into CASSLAGGGSTDTQYF.

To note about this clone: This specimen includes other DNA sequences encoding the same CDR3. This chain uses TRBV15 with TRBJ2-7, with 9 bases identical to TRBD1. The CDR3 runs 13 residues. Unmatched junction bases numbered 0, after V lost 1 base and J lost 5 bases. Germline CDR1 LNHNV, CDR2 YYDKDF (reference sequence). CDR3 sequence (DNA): TGTGCCACCAGCAGAGGACAGGGGGACGAGCAGTACTTC. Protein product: CATSRGQGDEQYF.

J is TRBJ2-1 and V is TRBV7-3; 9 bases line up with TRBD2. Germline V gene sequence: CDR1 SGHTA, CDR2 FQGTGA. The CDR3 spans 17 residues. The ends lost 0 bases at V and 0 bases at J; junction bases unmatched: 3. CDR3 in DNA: TGTGCCAGCAGCTTAACGACGGGACTAGCCTCCTACAATGAGCAGTTCTTC. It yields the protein CASSLTTGLASYNEQFF.

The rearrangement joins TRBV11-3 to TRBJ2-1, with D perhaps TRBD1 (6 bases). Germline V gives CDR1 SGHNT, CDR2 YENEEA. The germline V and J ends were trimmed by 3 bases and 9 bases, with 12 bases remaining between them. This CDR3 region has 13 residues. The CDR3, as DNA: TGTGCCAGCAGCTTCGCACGAGGGGGTGAGCAGTTCTTC. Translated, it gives CASSFARGGEQFF.

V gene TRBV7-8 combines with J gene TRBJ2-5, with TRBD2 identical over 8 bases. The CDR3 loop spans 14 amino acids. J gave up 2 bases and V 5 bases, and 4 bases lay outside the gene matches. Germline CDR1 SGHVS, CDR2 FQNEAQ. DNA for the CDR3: TGTGCCAGCAGCCCGGGGGGGGATCAAGAGACCCAGTACTTC. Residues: CASSPGGDQETQYF.

This CDR3 is CASSSDRGNQPQHF. The CDR3 DNA reads as TGTGCCAGCAGTTCCGACAGGGGTAATCAGCCCCAGCATTTT. This chain connects TRBV7-2 to TRBJ1-5; TRBD1 aligns across 8 bases. This CDR3 contains 14 residues. V was pared by 6 bases and J by 4 bases, with 5 bases of the junction left unmatched. Germline lookup yields CDR1 SGHTA and CDR2 FQGNSA. Variable domain in full (rest from reference TRBV7-2 and TRBJ1-5): GAGVSQSPSNKVTEKGKDVELRCDPISGHTALYWYRQSLGQGLEFLIYFQGNSAPDKSGLPSDRFSAERTGGSVSTLTIQRTQQEDSAVYLCASSSDRGNQPQHFGDGTRLSIL.

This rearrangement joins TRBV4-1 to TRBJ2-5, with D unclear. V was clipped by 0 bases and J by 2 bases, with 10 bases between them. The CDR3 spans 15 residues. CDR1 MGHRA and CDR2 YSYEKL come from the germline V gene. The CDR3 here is CASSQEVTSQETQYF. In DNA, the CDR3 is TGCGCCAGCAGCCAAGAAGTTACTTCGCAAGAGACCCAGTACTTC.

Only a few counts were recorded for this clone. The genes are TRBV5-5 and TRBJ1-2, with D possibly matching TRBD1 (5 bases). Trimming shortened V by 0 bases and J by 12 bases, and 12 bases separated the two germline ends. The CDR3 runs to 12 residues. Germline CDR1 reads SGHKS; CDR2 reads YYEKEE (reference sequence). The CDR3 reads CASSLDSGADTF. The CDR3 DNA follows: TGTGCCAGCAGCTTGGACAGTGGGGCCGACACCTTC.

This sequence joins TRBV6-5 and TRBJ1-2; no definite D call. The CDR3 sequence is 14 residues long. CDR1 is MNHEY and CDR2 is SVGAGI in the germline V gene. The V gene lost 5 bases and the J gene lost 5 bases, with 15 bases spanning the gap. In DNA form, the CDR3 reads TGTGCCAGCAGTCCCCAGGAGCCGGGGTATGGCTACACCTTC. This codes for CASSPQEPGYGYTF.

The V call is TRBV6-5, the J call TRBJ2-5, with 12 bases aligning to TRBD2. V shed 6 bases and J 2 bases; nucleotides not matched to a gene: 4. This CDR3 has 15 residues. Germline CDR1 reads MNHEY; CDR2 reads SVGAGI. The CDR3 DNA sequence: TGTGCCAGCAGCTGGGGACTAGCGGGTCAAGAGACCCAGTACTTC. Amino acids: CASSWGLAGQETQYF.

The DNA for the CDR3 is TGTGCCAGCAGCTTAGGCGGTAGCGGGGGGAGCACAGATACGCAGTATTTT. Protein sequence: CASSLGGSGGSTDTQYF. The chain couples TRBV7-7 to TRBJ2-3; TRBD2 aligns across 10 bases. This CDR3 has 17 amino acids. V lost 1 base and J lost 0; bases outside the gene matches: 4. Germline CDR1 is SSHAT and CDR2 is FNYEAQ (reference sequence). The full variable domain, its missing parts supplied by reference TRBV7-7 and TRBJ2-3, is GAGVSQSPRYKVTKRGQDVTLRCDPISSHATLYWYQQALGQGPEFLTYFNYEAQPDKSGLPSDRFSAERPEGSISTLTIQRTEQRDSAMYRCASSLGGSGGSTDTQYFGPGTRLTVL.

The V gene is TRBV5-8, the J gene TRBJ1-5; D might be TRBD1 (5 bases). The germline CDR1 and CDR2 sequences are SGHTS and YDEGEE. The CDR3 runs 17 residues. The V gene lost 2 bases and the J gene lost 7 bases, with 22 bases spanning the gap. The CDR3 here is CASSLYVGAAGLQPQHF. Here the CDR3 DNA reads TGTGCCAGCAGCTTATACGTTGGGGCGGCAGGGCTACAGCCCCAGCATTTT.

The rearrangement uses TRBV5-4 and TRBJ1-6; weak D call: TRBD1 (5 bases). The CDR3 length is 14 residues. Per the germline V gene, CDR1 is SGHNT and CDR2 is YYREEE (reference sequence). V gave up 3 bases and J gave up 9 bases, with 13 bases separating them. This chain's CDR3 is CASSSEVTGSPLHF. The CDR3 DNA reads TGTGCCAGCAGCTCGGAAGTAACAGGTTCACCCCTCCACTTT.

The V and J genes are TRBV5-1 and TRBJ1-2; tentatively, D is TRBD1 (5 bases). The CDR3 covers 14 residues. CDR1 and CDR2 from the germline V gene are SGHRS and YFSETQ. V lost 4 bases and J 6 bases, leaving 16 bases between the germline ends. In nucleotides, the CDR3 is TGCGCCAGCAGCGAGCCGACAGCAGCCAATGGCTACACCTTC. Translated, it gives CASSEPTAANGYTF. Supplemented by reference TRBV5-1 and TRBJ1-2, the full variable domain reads KAGVTQTPRYLIKTRGQQVTLSCSPISGHRSVSWYQQTPGQGLQFLFEYFSETQRNKGNFPGRFSGRQFSNSRSEMNVSTLELGDSALYLCASSEPTAANGYTFGSGTRLTVV.

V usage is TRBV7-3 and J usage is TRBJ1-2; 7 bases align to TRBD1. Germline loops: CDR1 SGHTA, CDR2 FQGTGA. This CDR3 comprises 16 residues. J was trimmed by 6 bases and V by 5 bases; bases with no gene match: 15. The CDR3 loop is CASSPSNRGNLNGYTF. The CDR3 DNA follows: TGTGCCAGCAGCCCGTCCAACAGGGGCAACTTGAATGGCTACACCTTC.

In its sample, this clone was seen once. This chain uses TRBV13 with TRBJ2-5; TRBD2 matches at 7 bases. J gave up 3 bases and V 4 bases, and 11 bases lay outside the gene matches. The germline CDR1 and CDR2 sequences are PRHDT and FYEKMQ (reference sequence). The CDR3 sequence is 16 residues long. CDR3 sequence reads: CASSSKYAGEEETQYF. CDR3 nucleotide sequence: TGTGCCAGCAGCTCCAAATACGCGGGGGAGGAAGAGACCCAGTACTTC. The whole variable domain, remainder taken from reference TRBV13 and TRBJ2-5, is AAGVIQSPRHLIKEKRETATLKCYPIPRHDTVYWYQQGPGQDPQFLISFYEKMQSDKGSIPDRFSAQQFSDYHSELNMSSLELGDSALYFCASSSKYAGEEETQYFGPGTRLLVL.

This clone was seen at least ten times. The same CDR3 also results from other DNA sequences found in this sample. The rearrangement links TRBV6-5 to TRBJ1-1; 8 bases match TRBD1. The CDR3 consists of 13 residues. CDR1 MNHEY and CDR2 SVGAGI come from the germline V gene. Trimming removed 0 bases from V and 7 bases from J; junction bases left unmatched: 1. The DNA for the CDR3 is TGTGCCAGCAGTTACTCCGGGACAGGTGAAGCTTTCTTT. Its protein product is CASSYSGTGEAFF.

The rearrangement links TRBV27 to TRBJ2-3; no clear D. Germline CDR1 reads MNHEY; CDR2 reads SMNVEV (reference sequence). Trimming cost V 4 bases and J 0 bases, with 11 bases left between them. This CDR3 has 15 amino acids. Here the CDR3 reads CASSYYSSSTDTQYF. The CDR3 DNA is TGTGCCAGCAGTTATTACAGTTCTAGCACAGATACGCAGTATTTT.

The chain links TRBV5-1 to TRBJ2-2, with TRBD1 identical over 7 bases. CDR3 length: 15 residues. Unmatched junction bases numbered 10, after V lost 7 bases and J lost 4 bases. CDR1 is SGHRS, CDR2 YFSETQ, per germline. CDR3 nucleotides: TGCGCCAGCCAAATTCAAACAGGGGTCACCGGGGAGCTGTTTTTT. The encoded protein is CASQIQTGVTGELFF.

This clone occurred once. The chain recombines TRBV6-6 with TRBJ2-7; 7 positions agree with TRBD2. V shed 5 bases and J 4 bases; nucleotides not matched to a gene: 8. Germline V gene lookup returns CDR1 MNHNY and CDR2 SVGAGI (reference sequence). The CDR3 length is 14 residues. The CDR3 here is CASSQSTGGYEQYF. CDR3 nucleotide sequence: TGTGCCAGCAGTCAAAGTACGGGAGGATACGAGCAGTACTTC.